This T cell receptor beta chain came from a study of human T cells and chemical hapten exposure. Study overall: Alopecia areata, totalis and universalis patients, mostly female, were included.

MiXCR, applied by TCRdb to the RACE reads, yields one record per CDR3 protein. Of 150,000 to 200,000 distinct CDR3 sequences listed, approximately 14% are singletons. With V trimmed by 4 bases and J by 4 bases, 13 bases remained unmatched. The CDR3 has 17 amino acids. Specified time point: patch test 1, 2 weeks after DPC sensitization. As to treatment: therapeutic diphenylcyclopropenone sensitization with weekly scalp DPC. In every case, blood was obtained before the patch test was applied. Sequences were derived from whole blood, sampled in connection with sensitization to the hapten diphenylcyclopropenone (DPC). The clonotype was recovered from a woman aged 25-40 years with alopecia areata. Some clones in this sample may be carry-over from other donors' samples. J is TRBJ2-1 and V is TRBV12-3 or TRBV12-4; 7 bases map to TRBD2. For the CDR3, the DNA is TGTGCCAGCAGTTCCTCGACGCCGGGACTACTTTACAATGAGCAGTTCTTC. It translates to CASSSSTPGLLYNEQFF.